This record concerns one TCR beta chain sequence. These data are taken from a study of T cells in localized non-small cell lung cancer. Clones were read by immunoSEQ multiplex PCR, and TCRdb kept only the in-frame ones, dropping some. The sample shows 35,000 or so clones, 87% of them seen only once. Germline V CDR1 and CDR2: SNHLY, FYNNEI. The length of the CDR3 is 14 residues. V gave up 7 bases and J gave up 3 bases; unmatched junction bases: 5. The TCR sequence derives from a woman aged 35 to 69 with stage I lung adenocarcinoma. This specimen consisted of peripheral blood, obtained before any cancer treatment. J is TRBJ1-1 and V is TRBV2, with 10 positions matching TRBD1. The CDR3 DNA reads as TGTGCCAGCATTAGGGGACAGGGGTACACTGAAGCTTTCTTT. Its translation is CASIRGQGYTEAFF.